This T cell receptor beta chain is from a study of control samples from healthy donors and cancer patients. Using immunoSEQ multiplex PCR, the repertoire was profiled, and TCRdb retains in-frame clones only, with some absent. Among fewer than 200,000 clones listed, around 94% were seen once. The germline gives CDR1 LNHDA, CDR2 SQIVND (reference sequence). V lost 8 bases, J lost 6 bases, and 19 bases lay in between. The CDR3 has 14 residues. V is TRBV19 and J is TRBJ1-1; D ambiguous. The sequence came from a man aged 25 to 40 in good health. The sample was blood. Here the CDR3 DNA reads TGTGCCAGTTCACCTCCCTATACAACCCCTGAAGCTTTCTTT. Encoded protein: CASSPPYTTPEAFF.